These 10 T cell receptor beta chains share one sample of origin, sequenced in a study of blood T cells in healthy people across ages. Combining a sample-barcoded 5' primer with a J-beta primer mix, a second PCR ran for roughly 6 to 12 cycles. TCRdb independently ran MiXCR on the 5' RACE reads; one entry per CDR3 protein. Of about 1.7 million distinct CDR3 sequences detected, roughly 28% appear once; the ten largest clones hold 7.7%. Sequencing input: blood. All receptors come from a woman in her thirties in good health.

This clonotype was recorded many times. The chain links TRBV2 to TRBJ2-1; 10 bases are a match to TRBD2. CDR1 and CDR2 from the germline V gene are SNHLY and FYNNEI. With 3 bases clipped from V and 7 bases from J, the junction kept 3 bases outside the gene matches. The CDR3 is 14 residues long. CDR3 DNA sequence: TGTGCCAGCAGTGAGCTAGCGGGGGTGAATGAGCAGTTCTTC. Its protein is CASSELAGVNEQFF.

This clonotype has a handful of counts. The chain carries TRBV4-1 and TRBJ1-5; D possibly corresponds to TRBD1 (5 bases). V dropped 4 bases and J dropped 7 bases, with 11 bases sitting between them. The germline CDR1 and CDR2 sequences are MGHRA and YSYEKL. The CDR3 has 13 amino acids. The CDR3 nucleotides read TGCGCCAGCAGCCTGACAGATGCACAGCCCCAGCATTTT. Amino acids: CASSLTDAQPQHF.

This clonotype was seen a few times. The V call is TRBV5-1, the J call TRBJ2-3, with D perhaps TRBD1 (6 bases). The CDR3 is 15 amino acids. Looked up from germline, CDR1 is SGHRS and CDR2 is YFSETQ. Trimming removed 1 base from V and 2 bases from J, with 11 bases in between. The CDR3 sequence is CASSLPQGLTDTQYF. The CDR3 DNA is TGCGCCAGCAGCTTGCCACAGGGCCTCACAGATACGCAGTATTTT. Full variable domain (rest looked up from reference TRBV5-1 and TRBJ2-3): KAGVTQTPRYLIKTRGQQVTLSCSPISGHRSVSWYQQTPGQGLQFLFEYFSETQRNKGNFPGRFSGRQFSNSRSEMNVSTLELGDSALYLCASSLPQGLTDTQYFGPGTRLTVL.

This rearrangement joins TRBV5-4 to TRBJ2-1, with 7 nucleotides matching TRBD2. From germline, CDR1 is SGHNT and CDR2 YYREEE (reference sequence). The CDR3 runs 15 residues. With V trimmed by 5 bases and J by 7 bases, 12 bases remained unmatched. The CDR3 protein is CASRLWGEGRNEQFF. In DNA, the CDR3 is TGTGCCAGCAGGTTATGGGGGGAGGGTAGAAATGAGCAGTTCTTC.

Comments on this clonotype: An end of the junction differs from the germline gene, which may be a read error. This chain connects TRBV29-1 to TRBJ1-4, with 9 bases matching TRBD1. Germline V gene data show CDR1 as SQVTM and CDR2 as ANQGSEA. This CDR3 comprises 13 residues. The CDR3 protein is CSVTGTGNEKRFF. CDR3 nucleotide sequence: TGCAGCGTGACCGGGACAGGGAATGAAAAACGGTTTTTT.

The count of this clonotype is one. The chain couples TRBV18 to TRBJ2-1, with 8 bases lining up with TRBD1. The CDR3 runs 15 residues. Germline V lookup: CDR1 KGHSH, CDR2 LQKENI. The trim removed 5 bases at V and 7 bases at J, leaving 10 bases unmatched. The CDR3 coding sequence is TGTGCCAGCTCAGCGGCGGGGACAGGCATGAATGAGCAGTTCTTC. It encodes CASSAAGTGMNEQFF.

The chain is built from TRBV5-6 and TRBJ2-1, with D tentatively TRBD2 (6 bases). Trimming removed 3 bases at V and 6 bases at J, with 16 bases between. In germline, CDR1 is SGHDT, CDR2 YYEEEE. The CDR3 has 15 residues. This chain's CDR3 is CASSSKLRGSNEQFF. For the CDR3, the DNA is TGTGCCAGCAGCTCTAAACTCCGGGGGTCCAATGAGCAGTTCTTC. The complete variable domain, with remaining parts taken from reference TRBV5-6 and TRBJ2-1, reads DAGVTQSPTHLIKTRGQQVTLRCSPKSGHDTVSWYQQALGQGPQFIFQYYEEEERQRGNFPDRFSGHQFPNYSSELNVNALLLGDSALYLCASSSKLRGSNEQFFGPGTRLTVL.

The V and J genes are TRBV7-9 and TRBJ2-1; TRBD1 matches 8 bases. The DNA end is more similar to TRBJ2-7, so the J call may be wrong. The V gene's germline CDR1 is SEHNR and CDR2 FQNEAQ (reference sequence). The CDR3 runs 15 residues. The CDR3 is CASSSRDRSYNEQYF. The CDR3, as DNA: TGTGCCAGCAGCTCCCGGGACAGGTCCTACAATGAGCAGTACTTC.

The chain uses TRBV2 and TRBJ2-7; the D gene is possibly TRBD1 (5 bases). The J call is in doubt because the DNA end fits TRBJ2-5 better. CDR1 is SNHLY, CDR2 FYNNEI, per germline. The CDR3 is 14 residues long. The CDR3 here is CASSEVGHRETQYF. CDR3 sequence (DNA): TGTGCCAGCAGTGAGGTGGGCCACAGGGAGACCCAGTACTTC.

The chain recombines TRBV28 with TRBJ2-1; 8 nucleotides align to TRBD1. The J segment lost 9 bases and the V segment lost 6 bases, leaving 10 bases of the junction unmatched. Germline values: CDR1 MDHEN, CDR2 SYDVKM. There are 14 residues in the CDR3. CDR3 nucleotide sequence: TGTGCCAGCAGCCGTGGACAGGGTATCGGTGAGCAGTTCTTC. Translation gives CASSRGQGIGEQFF.